This is a list of T cell receptor beta chains from one sample in a study of cytomegalovirus exposure and HLA in healthy donors. TCRdb's copy holds only in-frame clones and misses some; the assay was immunoSEQ multiplex PCR. The data show 150,000 to 200,000 clones, with approximately 80% seen just once and 2% to 3% held by the top ten. Source material: PBMCs. These receptor sequences come from a woman aged 35 to 49 in good health and CMV-seropositive. Both conserved end residues are part of each CDR3. Fields, in order: J gene, V gene, D gene, clone size, CDR3 protein, CDR3 DNA. D genes are given only for firm matches. Size tells how often a clone was seen (once, few, many) or the class of an expanded clone, and some rows leave it out.

TRBJ2-7 TRBV9 . . CASSAHSDWSYEQYF TGTGCCAGCAGCGCCCACAGTGATTGGTCCTACGAGCAGTACTTC
TRBJ2-1 TRBV14 TRBD1 . CASSQVWDSNEQFF TGTGCCAGCAGCCAAGTTTGGGACAGCAATGAGCAGTTCTTC
TRBJ2-3 TRBV5-6 TRBD2 . CASRFGPGLNTQYF TGTGCCAGCAGATTCGGACCGGGACTAAATACGCAGTATTTT
TRBJ2-3 TRBV7-7 . . CASSSTGSTDTQYF TGTGCCAGCAGCTCCACAGGAAGCACAGATACGCAGTATTTT
TRBJ2-7 TRBV7-2 TRBD1 once CASSSSWDRGYEQYF TGTGCCAGCAGCTCCTCGTGGGACAGGGGCTACGAGCAGTACTTC
TRBJ1-2 TRBV9 TRBD1 . CASSAPDRGTNYGYTF TGTGCCAGCAGCGCCCCAGACAGGGGGACTAACTATGGCTACACCTTC
TRBJ1-1 TRBV9 . once CASSVTDSRNTEAFF TGTGCCAGCAGCGTCACGGACAGCAGGAACACTGAAGCTTTCTTT
TRBJ2-6 TRBV10-3 . once CAIGWGDGANVLTF TGTGCCATCGGGTGGGGGGATGGGGCCAACGTCCTGACTTTC
TRBJ1-2 TRBV5-4 . . CASSLDKNYGYTF TGTGCCAGCAGCTTGGACAAGAACTATGGCTACACCTTC
TRBJ2-3 TRBV5-1 TRBD1 . CASSPRTGVPDTQYF TGCGCCAGCAGCCCCCGGACAGGGGTACCAGATACGCAGTATTTT
TRBJ1-2 TRBV18 TRBD1 . CASSPGGDRVEPCF TGTGCCAGCTCACCTGGGGGGGACAGGGTGGAACCCTGCTTC
TRBJ1-3 TRBV25-1 . . CASSRRDNGNTIYF TGTGCCAGCAGCCGCAGGGATAATGGAAACACCATATATTTT
TRBJ2-5 TRBV12-2 . . CASRLARDRGGETQYF TGTGCAAGTCGCTTAGCGAGGGACAGGGGAGGAGAGACCCAGTACTTC
TRBJ1-6 TRBV5-6 . . CASSSELGKGNSPLHF TGTGCCAGCAGCTCCGAGCTTGGGAAGGGGAATTCACCCCTCCACTTT
TRBJ2-5 TRBV5-1 TRBD1 . CASSSGTGSLETQYF TGCGCCAGCAGCTCCGGGACAGGGAGTTTGGAGACCCAGTACTTC
TRBJ2-3 TRBV7-2 . . CASSFTLARSTDTQYF TGTGCCAGCAGCTTCACCCTGGCTAGGAGCACAGATACGCAGTATTTT
TRBJ2-5 TRBV18 . . CASSPKGQETQYF TGTGCCAGCTCACCAAAGGGGCAAGAGACCCAGTACTTC
TRBJ2-7 TRBV5-1 TRBD1 . CASSLAVGQAYEQYF TGCGCCAGCAGCTTGGCCGTAGGACAGGCCTACGAGCAGTACTTC
TRBJ2-7 TRBV18 . . CASSKGDEQYF TGTGCCAGCTCGAAGGGGGACGAGCAGTACTTC
TRBJ2-5 TRBV9 TRBD2 . CASSPRGGSQETQYF TGTGCCAGCAGCCCCCGGGGGGGTAGCCAAGAGACCCAGTACTTC
TRBJ1-2 TRBV4-1 . many CASSQLYQGGRGYTF TGCGCCAGCAGCCAACTTTACCAGGGTGGAAGGGGCTACACCTTC
TRBJ1-5 TRBV19 TRBD1 once CASRGQYNQPQHF TGTGCCAGCAGGGGGCAGTACAATCAGCCCCAGCATTTT
TRBJ2-5 TRBV9 . . CASSVSGRETQYF TGTGCCAGCAGCGTATCAGGGCGAGAGACCCAGTACTTC
TRBJ1-1 TRBV19 . . CASSTRRETTEAFF TGTGCCAGTAGTACCCGGCGGGAGACCACTGAAGCTTTCTTT
TRBJ1-2 TRBV5-1 . once CASSLVQGSNYGYTF TGCGCCAGCAGCTTGGTTCAGGGATCAAACTATGGCTACACCTTC
TRBJ2-7 TRBV12-5 . . CASGLAGITYEQYF TGTGCTAGTGGTTTGGCGGGAATCACCTACGAGCAGTACTTC